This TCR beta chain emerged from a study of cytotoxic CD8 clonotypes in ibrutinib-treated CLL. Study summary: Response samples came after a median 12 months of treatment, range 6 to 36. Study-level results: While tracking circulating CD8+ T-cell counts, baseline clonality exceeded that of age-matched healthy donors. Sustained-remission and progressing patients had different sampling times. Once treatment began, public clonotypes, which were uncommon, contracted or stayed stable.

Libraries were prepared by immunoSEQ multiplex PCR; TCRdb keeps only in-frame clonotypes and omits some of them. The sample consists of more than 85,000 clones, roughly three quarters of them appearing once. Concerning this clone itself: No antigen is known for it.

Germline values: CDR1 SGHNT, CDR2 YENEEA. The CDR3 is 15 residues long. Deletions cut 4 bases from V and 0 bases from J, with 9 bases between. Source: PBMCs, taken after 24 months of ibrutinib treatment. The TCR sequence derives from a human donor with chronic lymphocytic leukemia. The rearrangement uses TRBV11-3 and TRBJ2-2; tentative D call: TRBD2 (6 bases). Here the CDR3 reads CASSSSGANTGELFF. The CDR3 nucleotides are TGTGCCAGCAGCTCGTCGGGGGCGAACACCGGGGAGCTGTTTTTT.